The 7 T cell receptor beta chains given below trace back to one sample, sequenced in a study of cytomegalovirus exposure and HLA in healthy donors. This PCR relied on a set of 60 Vbeta primers and 13 Jbeta primers. This table comes from immunoSEQ multiplex PCR, and its TCRdb copy is limited to in-frame clones, with some not included. The sample has 100,000 to 140,000 clones; 82% are singletons. Sequencing used PBMCs. All receptors derive from a man aged 30 to 45 in good health and CMV-seropositive.

V and J are TRBV27 and TRBJ2-1; D unclear. The CDR3 is 12 amino acids. V dropped 6 bases and J dropped 5 bases, with 8 bases sitting between them. CDR1 and CDR2 from the germline V gene are MNHEY and SMNVEV (reference sequence). CDR3 protein: CASSSTDNEQFF. In nucleotides, the CDR3 is TGTGCCAGCAGCTCTACCGACAATGAGCAGTTCTTC.

V gene TRBV29-1 combines with J gene TRBJ1-1; no clear D gene. Looked up from germline, CDR1 is SQVTM and CDR2 is ANQGSEA. CDR3 size: 12 residues. V dropped 8 bases and J dropped 4 bases, with 14 bases sitting between them. The chain's CDR3 is CSTAGSFTEAFF. The CDR3 DNA reads TGCAGCACGGCAGGTTCCTTCACTGAAGCTTTCTTT.

V is TRBV2 and J is TRBJ2-2; tentative D call: TRBD2 (5 bases). This CDR3 comprises 13 residues. Trimming removed 8 bases from V and 8 bases from J, with 15 bases in between. Germline V CDR1 and CDR2: SNHLY, FYNNEI. The CDR3 loop reads CASSSREWGELFF. CDR3 DNA sequence: TGTGCCAGCTCGAGTAGGGAGTGGGGGGAGCTGTTTTTT.

The rearrangement links TRBV5-4 to TRBJ2-5; weak D call: TRBD1 (5 bases). Trimming cost V 1 base and J 4 bases, with 17 bases left between them. The CDR3 is 16 amino acids. Germline loops: CDR1 SGHNT, CDR2 YYREEE (reference sequence). CDR3 amino acids: CASSLLSGPLGETQYF. The CDR3 bases are TGTGCCAGCAGCTTGTTATCAGGGCCTCTGGGAGAGACCCAGTACTTC.

The rearrangement uses TRBV11-2 and TRBJ2-1; 9 positions agree with TRBD2. J lost 5 bases, V lost 0 bases, and 5 bases had no gene match. Germline CDR1 is SGHAT and CDR2 is FQNNGV. This CDR3 has 16 amino acids. CDR3 nucleotides: TGTGCCAGCAGCTTAGAACCAGGACTAGCGAACAATGAGCAGTTCTTC. Protein: CASSLEPGLANNEQFF.

This clone was counted between two and nine times. The V and J genes are TRBV7-9 and TRBJ2-2; 7 bases are shared with TRBD2. The germline V gene has CDR1 SEHNR and CDR2 FQNEAQ (reference sequence). V lost 4 bases to trimming and J lost 7 bases; unmatched junction nucleotides: 9. This CDR3 has 15 amino acids. The CDR3 protein is CASSSSLATVGELFF. The CDR3 DNA is TGTGCCAGCAGCTCTTCACTAGCGACGGTCGGGGAGCTGTTTTTT.

This chain connects TRBV27 to TRBJ1-2; 9 nucleotides agree with TRBD1. Trimming cost V 6 bases and J 2 bases; bases outside gene matches: 1. Germline assignment: CDR1 MNHEY and CDR2 SMNVEV (reference sequence). CDR3 length: 13 residues. The CDR3 protein is CASRGTGNYGYTF. DNA of the CDR3: TGTGCCAGCAGGGGGACAGGGAACTATGGCTACACCTTC.